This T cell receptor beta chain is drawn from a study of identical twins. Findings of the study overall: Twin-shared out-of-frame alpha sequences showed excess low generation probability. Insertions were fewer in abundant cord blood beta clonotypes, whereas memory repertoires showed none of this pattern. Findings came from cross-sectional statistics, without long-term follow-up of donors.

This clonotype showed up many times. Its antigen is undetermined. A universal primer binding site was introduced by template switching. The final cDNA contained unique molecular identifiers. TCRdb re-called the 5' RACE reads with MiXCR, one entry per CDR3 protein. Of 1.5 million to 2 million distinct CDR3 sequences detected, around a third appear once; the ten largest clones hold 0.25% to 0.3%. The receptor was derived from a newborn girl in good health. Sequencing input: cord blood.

In nucleotides, the CDR3 is TGCGCCAGCAGCTTGGGACAGGGGCTTAACTATGGCTACACCTTC. Protein product: CASSLGQGLNYGYTF. The chain joins TRBV5-1 to TRBJ1-2; 8 nucleotides align to TRBD1. The CDR3 totals 15 residues. The germline V gene encodes CDR1 SGHRS and CDR2 YFSETQ. After removal of 0 bases from V and 1 base from J, the junction contained 2 bases not matched to a gene.